The present entry profiles one TCR beta chain with its context. It may be a read error: a sequence one base away is much more abundant. This sample includes further DNA sequences coding for the same CDR3. These data belong to a study of shared clonotypes between healthy human individuals. Those who donated were healthy HIV-negative adults, with no recent acute infections or vaccinations reported. All participating donors were Caucasian adults from Nashville, Tennessee. Clones were read by immunoSEQ multiplex PCR, and TCRdb kept only the in-frame ones, dropping some. The sample lists hundreds of thousands of clones; 70% to 80% were seen once. This CDR3 is built from 13 residues. V was clipped by 0 bases and J by 2 bases, with 5 bases between them. Germline V gene lookup returns CDR1 SGHNT and CDR2 YYREEE (reference sequence).

This receptor was taken from a woman in her forties in good health. Some clones in this sample may be carry-over from other donors' samples. The genes are TRBV5-4 and TRBJ2-5; D gene unclear. Sequencing used PBMCs. The CDR3 nucleotides read TGTGCCAGCAGCTTGGGCCAGCAAGAGACCCAGTACTTC. This translates into CASSLGQQETQYF.